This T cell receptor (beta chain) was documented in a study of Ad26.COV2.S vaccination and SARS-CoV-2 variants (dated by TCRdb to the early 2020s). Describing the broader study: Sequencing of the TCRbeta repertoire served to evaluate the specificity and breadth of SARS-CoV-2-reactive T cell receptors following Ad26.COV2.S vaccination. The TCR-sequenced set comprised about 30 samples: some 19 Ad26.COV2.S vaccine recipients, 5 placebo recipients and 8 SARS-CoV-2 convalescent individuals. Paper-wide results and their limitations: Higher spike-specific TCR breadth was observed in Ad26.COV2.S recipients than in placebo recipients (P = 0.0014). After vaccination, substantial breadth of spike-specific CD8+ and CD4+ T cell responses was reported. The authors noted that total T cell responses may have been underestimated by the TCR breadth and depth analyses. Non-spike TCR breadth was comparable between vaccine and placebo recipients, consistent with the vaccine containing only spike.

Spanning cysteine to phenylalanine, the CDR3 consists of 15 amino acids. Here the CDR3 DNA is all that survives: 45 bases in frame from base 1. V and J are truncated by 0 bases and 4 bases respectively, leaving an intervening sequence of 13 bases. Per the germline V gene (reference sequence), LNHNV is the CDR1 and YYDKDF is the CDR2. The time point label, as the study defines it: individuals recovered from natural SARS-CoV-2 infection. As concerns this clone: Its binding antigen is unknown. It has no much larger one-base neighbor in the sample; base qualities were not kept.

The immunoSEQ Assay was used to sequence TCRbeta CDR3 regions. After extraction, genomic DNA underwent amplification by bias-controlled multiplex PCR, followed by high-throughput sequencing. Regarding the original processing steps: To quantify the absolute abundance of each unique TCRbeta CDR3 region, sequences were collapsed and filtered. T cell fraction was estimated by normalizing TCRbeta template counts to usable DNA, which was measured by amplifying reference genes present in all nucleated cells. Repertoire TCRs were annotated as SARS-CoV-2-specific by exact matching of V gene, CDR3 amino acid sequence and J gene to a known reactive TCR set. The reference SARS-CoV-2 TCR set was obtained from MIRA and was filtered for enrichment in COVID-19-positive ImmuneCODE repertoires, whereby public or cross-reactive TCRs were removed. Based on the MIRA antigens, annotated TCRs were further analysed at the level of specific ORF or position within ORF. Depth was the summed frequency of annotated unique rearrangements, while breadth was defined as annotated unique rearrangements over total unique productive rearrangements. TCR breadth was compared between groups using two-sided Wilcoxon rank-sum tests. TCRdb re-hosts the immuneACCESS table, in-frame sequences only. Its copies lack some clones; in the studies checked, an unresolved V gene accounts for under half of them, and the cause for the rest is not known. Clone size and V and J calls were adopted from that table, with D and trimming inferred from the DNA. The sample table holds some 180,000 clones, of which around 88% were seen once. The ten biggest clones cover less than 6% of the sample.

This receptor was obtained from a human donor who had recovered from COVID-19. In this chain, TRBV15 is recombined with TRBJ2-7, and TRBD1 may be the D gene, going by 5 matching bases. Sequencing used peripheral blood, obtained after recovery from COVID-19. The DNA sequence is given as TGTGCCACCAGCAGAGATCTGGTGACAGTTTACGAGCAGTACTTC. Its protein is CATSRDLVTVYEQYF.